Each of the 30 T cell receptor beta chains below was sequenced from the same sample in a study of cytomegalovirus exposure and HLA in healthy donors. PCR involved 60 Vbeta and 13 Jbeta primers. TCRdb's copy holds only in-frame clones and misses some; the assay was immunoSEQ multiplex PCR. The data contain some 120,000 clones, 75% to 85% of them seen just once; the ten biggest clones take up under 9.5%. Source material: PBMCs. These receptors all come from a woman aged 45-59 years in good health and CMV-seropositive.

In its sample, this clone was seen a few times. The V and J genes are TRBV2 and TRBJ1-1; a weak D match, TRBD1 (6 bases). The CDR3 runs 12 residues. Trimming left V 9 bases short and J 1 base short, with 9 bases between. CDR1 and CDR2 from the germline V gene are SNHLY and FYNNEI. CDR3 sequence (DNA): TGTGCCAGATGGACAGAGAACACTGAAGCTTTCTTT. Translated, it gives CARWTENTEAFF.

The chain recombines TRBV9 with TRBJ2-7, with D possibly being TRBD2 (5 bases). CDR1 SGDLS and CDR2 YYNGEE come from the germline V gene. CDR3 length equals 14 residues. The V and J ends lost 0 bases and 0 bases respectively, with 7 bases between them. CDR3 loop: CASSVDGDSYEQYF. In nucleotides, the CDR3 is TGTGCCAGCAGCGTAGACGGGGACTCCTACGAGCAGTACTTC.

This clone turned up a few times. This chain joins TRBV5-5 and TRBJ1-4; a weak D match, TRBD1 (5 bases). The CDR3 runs 14 residues. V shed 2 bases and J shed 7 bases, with 12 bases lying between them. Per the germline V gene, CDR1 is SGHKS and CDR2 is YYEKEE (reference sequence). The CDR3: CASSFQGRGEKLFF. The CDR3 region has the DNA TGTGCCAGCAGCTTTCAGGGTAGGGGTGAAAAACTGTTTTTT.

The chain is built from TRBV27 and TRBJ2-1; D perhaps matches TRBD2 (5 bases). The CDR3 covers 12 residues. Germline V CDR1 and CDR2: MNHEY, SMNVEV (reference sequence). The V end was cut by 8 bases, the J end by 10 bases, with 15 bases between. The CDR3 sequence: CASRPRGGEQFF. As DNA, the CDR3 is TGTGCCAGCCGGCCCCGCGGCGGGGAGCAGTTCTTC.

The rearrangement links TRBV27 to TRBJ1-5; TRBD1 aligns across 7 bases. After removal of 6 bases from V and 11 bases from J, the junction contained 13 bases not matched to a gene. Germline V CDR1 and CDR2: MNHEY, SMNVEV (reference sequence). This CDR3 has 14 residues. CDR3 in DNA: TGTGCCAGCAGACCTACGACAGGGTCAAGGTCCCAGCATTTT. This gives the protein CASRPTTGSRSQHF.

The sample holds one count of this clone. This chain's CDR3 is CASSQEGGLAWRKAQETQYF. In DNA form, the CDR3 reads TGTGCCAGCAGCCAAGAGGGGGGGCTAGCTTGGAGGAAGGCCCAAGAGACCCAGTACTTC. This chain connects TRBV4-2 to TRBJ2-5, with a possible D match to TRBD2 (7 bases). CDR1 LGHNA and CDR2 YNFKEQ come from the germline V gene. Trimming cost V 0 bases and J 1 base, with 24 bases left between them. The CDR3 spans 20 residues.

This chain joins TRBV6-4 and TRBJ2-5; 9 bases line up with TRBD1. V shed 6 bases and J 5 bases; nucleotides not matched to a gene: 7. CDR1 is MRHNA, CDR2 SNTAGT, per germline. The CDR3 is made up of 14 amino acids. CDR3 nucleotides: TGTGCCAGCAGCCGGGACAGGGCGCGGGAGACCCAGTACTTC. Its translation: CASSRDRARETQYF.

The J gene is TRBJ2-4, the V gene TRBV27; weak D call: TRBD2 (6 bases). CDR1 is MNHEY, CDR2 SMNVEV, per germline (reference sequence). The CDR3 loop spans 15 amino acids. V was pared by 4 bases and J by 1 base, with 11 bases between. Written as DNA, the CDR3 is TGTGCCAGCAGTTCGGTGGGAGGCGCCAAAAACATTCAGTACTTC. Protein sequence: CASSSVGGAKNIQYF.

The chain is built from TRBV29-1 and TRBJ2-1, with D possibly TRBD2 on 5 matching bases. The germline V and J ends were trimmed by 6 bases and 14 bases, with 14 bases remaining between them. Germline assignment: CDR1 SQVTM and CDR2 ANQGSEA. CDR3 length: 10 residues. The DNA of the CDR3 is TGCAGCGTGCAGGTTACGGAGGAGTTCTTC. It translates to CSVQVTEEFF.

The V and J genes are TRBV4-3 and TRBJ1-5; 7 positions agree with TRBD1. J was trimmed by 7 bases and V by 4 bases; bases with no gene match: 7. CDR3 size: 14 residues. Germline V lookup: CDR1 LGHNA, CDR2 YSLEER. The CDR3 sequence is CASSLRQGIQPQHF. The CDR3 DNA sequence: TGCGCCAGCAGCCTTAGACAGGGCATCCAGCCCCAGCATTTT.

In its sample, this clone was seen a few times. The genes are TRBV2 and TRBJ2-2; 11 bases agree with TRBD1. The junction had 9 bases not matched to a gene; V was cut back by 6 bases and J by 6 bases. Per germline, CDR1 SNHLY and CDR2 FYNNEI. The CDR3 has 16 amino acids. The CDR3 DNA reads TGTGCCAGCAGGGGCCCCGCGGGACAGGGGGCCGGGGAGCTGTTTTTT. It yields the protein CASRGPAGQGAGELFF.

This chain's CDR3 is CASSSTSGGAVNEQFF. The CDR3 DNA follows: TGTGCCAGCAGTTCGACTAGCGGGGGGGCCGTTAATGAGCAGTTCTTC. V is TRBV6-5 and J is TRBJ2-1, with 14 bases matching TRBD2. J was trimmed by 7 bases and V by 4 bases; bases with no gene match: 6. This CDR3 is built from 16 residues. Germline-derived CDR1 and CDR2 are MNHEY and SVGAGI.

The count of this clone is one. Here the CDR3 DNA reads TGTGCCAGCAGCGTTATTGGGGCGTCGGGTGAGCAGTTCTTC. This gives the protein CASSVIGASGEQFF. This chain connects TRBV9 to TRBJ2-1; possible D gene TRBD1, 5 bases. Per germline, CDR1 SGDLS and CDR2 YYNGEE. CDR3 length: 14 amino acids. Trimming left V 2 bases short and J 9 bases short, with 15 bases between. The full variable domain, in which reference TRBV9 and TRBJ2-1 provide the parts outside the CDR3, is DSGVTQTPKHLITATGQRVTLRCSPRSGDLSVYWYQQSLDQGLQFLIQYYNGEERAKGNILERFSAQQFPDLHSELNLSSLELGDSALYFCASSVIGASGEQFFGPGTRLTVL.

The chain recombines TRBV2 with TRBJ2-1, with 7 bases identical to TRBD2. V was clipped by 4 bases and J by 6 bases; unmatched bases: 6. The CDR3 is made up of 14 amino acids. CDR1 is SNHLY and CDR2 is FYNNEI in the germline V gene. CDR3 in amino acids: CASSASGVINEQFF. In DNA, the CDR3 is TGTGCCAGCAGTGCCAGCGGGGTAATCAATGAGCAGTTCTTC.

J is TRBJ2-6 and V is TRBV9; the D gene is possibly TRBD2 (6 bases). The CDR3 spans 18 residues. CDR1 is SGDLS, CDR2 YYNGEE, per germline. The ends were cut back, 4 bases at V and 2 bases at J, with 19 bases in the middle. This CDR3 is CASSPGGNGGTGANVLTF. The CDR3 coding sequence is TGTGCCAGCAGCCCCGGAGGGAACGGAGGCACTGGGGCCAACGTCCTGACTTTC.

This clone has only a few counts. This chain uses TRBV7-6 with TRBJ2-5; 14 nucleotides agree with TRBD2. The tail of the sequence fits TRBJ2-7 better, so the J call may be wrong. The germline gives CDR1 SGHVS, CDR2 FNYEAQ. The CDR3 has 15 amino acids. The CDR3, as DNA: TGTGCCAGCAGCCGTGGACTAGCGGGGGGTTACGAGCAGTACTTC. Residues: CASSRGLAGGYEQYF.

The CDR3 bases are TGTGCCAGCAGCTCTTCCAGGGGACTACTTGTCTCCTACGAGCAGTACTTC. This sequence encodes CASSSSRGLLVSYEQYF. The chain joins TRBV7-9 to TRBJ2-7; tentatively, D is TRBD2 (7 bases). V was clipped by 4 bases and J by 0 bases, with 19 bases between them. CDR3 length equals 17 residues. Germline V gene lookup returns CDR1 SEHNR and CDR2 FQNEAQ (reference sequence).

A single count supports this clone. The junction and the germline gene differ at one end; a read error may be behind it. The identical CDR3 is also encoded by other nucleotide sequences in the sample. This chain links TRBV4-3 with TRBJ1-6; perhaps TRBD1 as D (6 bases). Germline CDR1 is LGHNA and CDR2 is YSLEER. This CDR3 comprises 18 residues. Here the CDR3 DNA reads TGCGCCAGCAGCCAACTCCTCCCCGACAGGAACTATAATTCCCCCCTCCACTTT. Translation gives CASSQLLPDRNYNSPLHF.

The chain is built from TRBV6-6 and TRBJ1-2; D possibly corresponds to TRBD1 (5 bases). There are 13 residues in the CDR3. V lost 7 bases and J 2 bases, leaving 11 bases between the germline ends. Germline loops: CDR1 MNHNY, CDR2 SVGAGI (reference sequence). In DNA form, the CDR3 reads TGTGCCAGCACTCAGGGTATCAACTATGGCTACACCTTC. This translates into CASTQGINYGYTF.

V usage is TRBV2 and J usage is TRBJ2-2; 13 positions agree with TRBD2. The CDR3 consists of 19 residues. Germline CDR1 and CDR2: SNHLY and FYNNEI. Trimming removed 2 bases from V and 7 bases from J; junction bases left unmatched: 13. CDR3 DNA: TGTGCCAGCAGTGAATCCCCGGGACTAGCGGGGTACTTAGGCGGGGAGCTGTTTTTT. Protein product: CASSESPGLAGYLGGELFF.

This clone was detected only once. The rearrangement uses TRBV19 and TRBJ1-4; TRBD1 matches at 9 bases. This CDR3 has 14 residues. In germline, CDR1 is LNHDA, CDR2 SQIVND (reference sequence). With V trimmed by 5 bases and J by 8 bases, 6 bases remained unmatched. CDR3: CASSAGQGVEKLFF. The CDR3, as DNA: TGTGCCAGTAGTGCGGGACAGGGAGTCGAAAAACTGTTTTTT.

V and J are TRBV6-6 and TRBJ2-5; possible D gene TRBD2, 5 bases. Trimming cost V 5 bases and J 5 bases, with 18 bases left between them. CDR3 length: 15 amino acids. The germline V gene encodes CDR1 MNHNY and CDR2 SVGAGI (reference sequence). The CDR3 bases are TGTGCCAGCAGTAACGGGATATCGTCGGCGGAGACCCAGTACTTC. Translated: CASSNGISSAETQYF.

The gene calls are TRBV9 and TRBJ2-1; weak D call: TRBD1 (6 bases). The CDR3 totals 17 residues. V lost 3 bases and J 6 bases, leaving 22 bases between the germline ends. The germline gives CDR1 SGDLS, CDR2 YYNGEE. This CDR3 is CASSAQQGDPLANEQFF. CDR3 nucleotide sequence: TGTGCCAGCAGCGCCCAACAGGGAGATCCATTAGCCAATGAGCAGTTCTTC.

This clone was picked up one time. The rearrangement links TRBV11-2 to TRBJ2-5; maybe TRBD2 (6 bases). Trimming pared 4 bases from V and 4 bases from J, leaving 13 bases between. CDR1 is SGHAT, CDR2 FQNNGV, per germline. The CDR3 runs to 14 residues. Here the CDR3 reads CASSSGGPSETQYF. The CDR3 nucleotides are TGTGCCAGCAGCTCCGGAGGGCCCTCAGAGACCCAGTACTTC.

The rearrangement joins TRBV6-4 to TRBJ1-5, with a weak D call TRBD1 (5 bases). CDR3 length: 14 residues. CDR1 and CDR2 from the germline V gene are MRHNA and SNTAGT. V lost 4 bases and J 7 bases, leaving 14 bases between the germline ends. As DNA, the CDR3 is TGTGCCAGCAGTGGTTGGCAGGGAGGGCAGCCCCAGCATTTT. Protein: CASSGWQGGQPQHF.

This clone occurred once. The rearrangement uses TRBV4-3 and TRBJ2-1; D unclear. The CDR3 is 16 residues long. Germline V CDR1 and CDR2: LGHNA, YSLEER. The V and J ends lost 0 bases and 0 bases respectively, with 9 bases between them. The CDR3 spells CASSQDISSSYNEQFF. CDR3 DNA sequence: TGCGCCAGCAGCCAAGATATATCGAGCTCCTACAATGAGCAGTTCTTC.

The chain combines TRBV5-1 with TRBJ2-2; 11 bases fit TRBD1. The CDR3 consists of 17 residues. Germline CDR1 is SGHRS and CDR2 is YFSETQ. Losses at the gene ends were 1 base for V and 3 bases for J; bases not matched to a gene: 5. The DNA of the CDR3 is TGCGCCAGCAGCTTGACGGGACAGGGGGGCCACACCGGGGAGCTGTTTTTT. Its protein product is CASSLTGQGGHTGELFF.

This chain uses TRBV5-8 with TRBJ1-2, with D maybe TRBD1 (5 bases). The V end lost 4 bases, the J end lost 4 bases, and 20 bases lay between the germline ends. This CDR3 region has 16 residues. From germline, CDR1 is SGHTS and CDR2 YDEGEE. DNA of the CDR3: TGTGCCAGCAGCCCCTATGACAGCTCTCTCGGCTATGGCTACACCTTC. Its protein product is CASSPYDSSLGYGYTF.

About this clone itself: The sample has other DNA sequences that encode this CDR3 too. The V call is TRBV2, the J call TRBJ2-5, with 8 positions matching TRBD1. This CDR3 region has 13 residues. In germline, CDR1 is SNHLY, CDR2 FYNNEI. The J segment lost 4 bases and the V segment lost 6 bases, leaving 4 bases of the junction unmatched. This CDR3 is CASRVDRGETQYF. CDR3 DNA sequence: TGTGCCAGCAGGGTAGACAGGGGAGAGACCCAGTACTTC.

This clone was counted only a few times. The rearrangement joins TRBV19 to TRBJ2-7; perhaps TRBD1 as D (6 bases). Trimming shortened V by 6 bases and J by 4 bases, and 13 bases separated the two germline ends. The CDR3 covers 13 residues. CDR1 is LNHDA and CDR2 is SQIVND in the germline V gene (reference sequence). The CDR3 DNA reads TGTGCCAGTAGGGCCGGGACATTGTACGAGCAGTACTTC. Protein product: CASRAGTLYEQYF.